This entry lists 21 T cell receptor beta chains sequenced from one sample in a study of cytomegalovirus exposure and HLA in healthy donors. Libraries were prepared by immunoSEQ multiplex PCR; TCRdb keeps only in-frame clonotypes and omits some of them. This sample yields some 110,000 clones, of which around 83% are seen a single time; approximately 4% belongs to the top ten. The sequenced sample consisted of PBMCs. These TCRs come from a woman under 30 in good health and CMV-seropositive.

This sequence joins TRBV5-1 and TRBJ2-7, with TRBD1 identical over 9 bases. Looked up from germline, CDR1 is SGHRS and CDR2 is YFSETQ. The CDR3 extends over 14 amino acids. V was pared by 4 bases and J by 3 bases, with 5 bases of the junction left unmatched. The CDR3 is CASSLQGQGYEQYF. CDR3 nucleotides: TGCGCCAGCAGCCTACAGGGACAGGGCTACGAGCAGTACTTC.

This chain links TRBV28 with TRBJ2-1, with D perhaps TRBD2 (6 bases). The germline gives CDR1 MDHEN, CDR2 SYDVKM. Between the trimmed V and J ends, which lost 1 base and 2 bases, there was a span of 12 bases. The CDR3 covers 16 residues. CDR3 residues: CASSLSAGLPYNEQFF. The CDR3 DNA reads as TGTGCCAGCAGTTTATCTGCGGGACTCCCCTACAATGAGCAGTTCTTC.

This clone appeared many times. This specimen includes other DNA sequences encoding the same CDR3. CDR3 sequence (DNA): TGTGCCAGCAGCCAAGAAGGGGTAGGTGGCTACACCTTC. Its translation: CASSQEGVGGYTF. The chain is built from TRBV4-2 and TRBJ1-2; possible D gene TRBD1, 5 bases. The CDR3 totals 13 residues. With 0 bases removed from V and 7 bases from J, the gap between germline ends came to 9 bases. Germline V gene sequence: CDR1 LGHNA, CDR2 YNFKEQ.

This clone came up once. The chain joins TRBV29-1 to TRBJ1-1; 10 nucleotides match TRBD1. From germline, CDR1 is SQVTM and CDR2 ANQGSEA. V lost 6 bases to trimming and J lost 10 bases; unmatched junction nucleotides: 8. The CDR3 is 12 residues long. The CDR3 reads CSVRTGGQRAFF. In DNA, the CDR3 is TGCAGCGTCCGGACAGGGGGTCAGAGAGCTTTCTTT.

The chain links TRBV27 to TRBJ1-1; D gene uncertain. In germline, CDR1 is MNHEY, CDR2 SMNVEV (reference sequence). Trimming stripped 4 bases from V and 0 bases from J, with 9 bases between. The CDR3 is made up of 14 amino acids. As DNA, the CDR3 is TGTGCCAGCAGTTGGAACCAGGTGAACACTGAAGCTTTCTTT. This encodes CASSWNQVNTEAFF.

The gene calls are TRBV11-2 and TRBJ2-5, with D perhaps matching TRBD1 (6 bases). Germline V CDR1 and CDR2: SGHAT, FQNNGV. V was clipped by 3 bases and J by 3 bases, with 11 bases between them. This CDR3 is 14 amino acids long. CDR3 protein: CASSFHREEETQYF. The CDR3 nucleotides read TGTGCCAGCAGCTTTCACAGGGAAGAAGAGACCCAGTACTTC. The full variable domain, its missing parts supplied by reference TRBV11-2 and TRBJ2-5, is EAGVAQSPRYKIIEKRQSVAFWCNPISGHATLYWYQQILGQGPKLLIQFQNNGVVDDSQLPKDRFSAERLKGVDSTLKIQPAKLEDSAVYLCASSFHREEETQYFGPGTRLLVL.

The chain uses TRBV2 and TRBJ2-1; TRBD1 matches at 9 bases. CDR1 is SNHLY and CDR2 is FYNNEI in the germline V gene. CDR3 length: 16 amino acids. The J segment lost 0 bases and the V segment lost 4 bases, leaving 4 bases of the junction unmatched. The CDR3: CASSGGDRVSYNEQFF. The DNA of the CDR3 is TGTGCCAGCAGTGGAGGGGACAGGGTCTCCTACAATGAGCAGTTCTTC. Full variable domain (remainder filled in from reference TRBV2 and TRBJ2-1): EPEVTQTPSHQVTQMGQEVILRCVPISNHLYFYWYRQILGQKVEFLVSFYNNEISEKSEIFDDQFSVERPDGSNFTLKIRSTKLEDSAMYFCASSGGDRVSYNEQFFGPGTRLTVL.

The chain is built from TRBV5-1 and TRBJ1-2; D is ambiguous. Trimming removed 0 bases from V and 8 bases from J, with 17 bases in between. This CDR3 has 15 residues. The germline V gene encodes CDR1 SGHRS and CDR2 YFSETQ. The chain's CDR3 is CASSLEGIGRRGYTF. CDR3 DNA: TGCGCCAGCAGCTTGGAGGGAATCGGGAGAAGGGGCTACACCTTC.

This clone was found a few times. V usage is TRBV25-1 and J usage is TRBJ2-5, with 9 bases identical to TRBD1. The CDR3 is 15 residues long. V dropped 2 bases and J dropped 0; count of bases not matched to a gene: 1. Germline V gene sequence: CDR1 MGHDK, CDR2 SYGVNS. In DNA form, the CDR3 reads TGTGCCAGCAGTGAAGGACAGGGGTACCAAGAGACCCAGTACTTC. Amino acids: CASSEGQGYQETQYF.

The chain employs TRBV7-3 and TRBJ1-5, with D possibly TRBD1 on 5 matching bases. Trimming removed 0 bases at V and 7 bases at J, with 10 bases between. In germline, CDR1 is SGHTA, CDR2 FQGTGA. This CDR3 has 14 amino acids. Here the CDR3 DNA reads TGTGCCAGCAGCTTAACGCCGGGGGGGCAGCCCCAGCATTTT. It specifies CASSLTPGGQPQHF.

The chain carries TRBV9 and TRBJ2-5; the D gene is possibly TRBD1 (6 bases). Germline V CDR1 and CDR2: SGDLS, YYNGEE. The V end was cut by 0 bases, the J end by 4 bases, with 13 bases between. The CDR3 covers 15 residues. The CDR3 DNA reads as TGTGCCAGCAGCGTAGGGAAGGGGGTGGTAGAGACCCAGTACTTC. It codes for CASSVGKGVVETQYF.

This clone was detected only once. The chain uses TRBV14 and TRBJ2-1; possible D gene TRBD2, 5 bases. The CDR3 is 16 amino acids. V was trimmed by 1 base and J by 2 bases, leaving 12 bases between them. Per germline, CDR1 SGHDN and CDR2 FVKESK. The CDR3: CASSQARGWAYNEQFF. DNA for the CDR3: TGTGCCAGCAGCCAAGCACGGGGTTGGGCCTACAATGAGCAGTTCTTC.

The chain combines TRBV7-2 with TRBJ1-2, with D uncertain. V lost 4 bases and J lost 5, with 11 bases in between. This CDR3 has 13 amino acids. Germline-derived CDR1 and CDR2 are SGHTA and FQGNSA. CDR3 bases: TGTGCCAGCAGCTGGGCAGAGTCGTATGGCTACACCTTC. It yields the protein CASSWAESYGYTF. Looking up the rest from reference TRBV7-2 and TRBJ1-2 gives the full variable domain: GAGVSQSPSNKVTEKGKDVELRCDPISGHTALYWYRQSLGQGLEFLIYFQGNSAPDKSGLPSDRFSAERTGGSVSTLTIQRTQQEDSAVYLCASSWAESYGYTFGSGTRLTVV.

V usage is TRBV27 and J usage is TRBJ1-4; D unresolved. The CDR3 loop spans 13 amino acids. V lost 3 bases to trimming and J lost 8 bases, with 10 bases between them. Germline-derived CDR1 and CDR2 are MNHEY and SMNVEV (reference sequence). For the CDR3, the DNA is TGTGCCAGCAGTTTCTTGTCTTTGGAAAAACTGTTTTTT. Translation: CASSFLSLEKLFF.

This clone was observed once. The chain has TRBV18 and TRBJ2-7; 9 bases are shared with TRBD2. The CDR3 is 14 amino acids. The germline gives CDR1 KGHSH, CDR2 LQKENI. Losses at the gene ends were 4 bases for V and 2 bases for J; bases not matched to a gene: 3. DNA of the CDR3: TGTGCCAGCTCACGACTAGCGGACACCTACGAGCAGTACTTC. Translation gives CASSRLADTYEQYF.

CDR3 amino acids: CASSLDRNTGELFF. The CDR3 bases are TGTGCCAGCAGCTTAGACAGGAACACCGGGGAGCTGTTTTTT. The V gene is TRBV7-9, the J gene TRBJ2-2; D gene unclear. The CDR3 loop spans 14 amino acids. Germline CDR1 SEHNR, CDR2 FQNEAQ (reference sequence). V shed 1 base and J shed 1 base, with 4 bases lying between them. The variable domain in full, completed from reference TRBV7-9 and TRBJ2-2, reads DTGVSQNPRHKITKRGQNVTFRCDPISEHNRLYWYRQTLGQGPEFLTYFQNEAQLEKSRLLSDRFSAERPKGSFSTLEIQRTEQGDSAMYLCASSLDRNTGELFFGEGSRLTVL.

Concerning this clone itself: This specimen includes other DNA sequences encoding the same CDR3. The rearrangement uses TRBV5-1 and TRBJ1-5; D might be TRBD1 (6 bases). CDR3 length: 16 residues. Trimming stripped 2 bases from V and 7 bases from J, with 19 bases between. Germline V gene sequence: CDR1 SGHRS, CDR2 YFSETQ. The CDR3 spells CASSFGGGGGNQPQHF. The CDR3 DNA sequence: TGCGCCAGCAGCTTCGGGGGGGGAGGGGGAAACCAGCCCCAGCATTTT.

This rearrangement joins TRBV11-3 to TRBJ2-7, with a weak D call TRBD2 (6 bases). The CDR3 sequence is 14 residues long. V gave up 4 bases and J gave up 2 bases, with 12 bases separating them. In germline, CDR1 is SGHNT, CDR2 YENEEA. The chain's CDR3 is CASSSWGVTYEQYF. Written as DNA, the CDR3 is TGTGCCAGCAGCTCCTGGGGGGTAACCTACGAGCAGTACTTC. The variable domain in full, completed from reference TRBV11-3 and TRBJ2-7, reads EAGVVQSPRYKIIEKKQPVAFWCNPISGHNTLYWYLQNLGQGPELLIRYENEEAVDDSQLPKDRFSAERLKGVDSTLKIQPAELGDSAVYLCASSSWGVTYEQYFGPGTRLTVT.

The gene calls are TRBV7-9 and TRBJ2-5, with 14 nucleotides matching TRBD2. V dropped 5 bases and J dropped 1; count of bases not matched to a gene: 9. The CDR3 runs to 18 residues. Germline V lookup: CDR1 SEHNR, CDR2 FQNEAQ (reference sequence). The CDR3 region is CASSEGTSGSWGQETQYF. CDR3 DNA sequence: TGTGCCAGCAGCGAAGGGACTAGCGGGAGTTGGGGCCAAGAGACCCAGTACTTC.

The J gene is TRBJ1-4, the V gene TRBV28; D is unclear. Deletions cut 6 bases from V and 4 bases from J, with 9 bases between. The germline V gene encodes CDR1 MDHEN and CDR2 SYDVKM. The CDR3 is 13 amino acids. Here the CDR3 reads CASRSWSNEKLFF. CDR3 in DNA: TGTGCCAGCAGGAGTTGGAGTAATGAAAAACTGTTTTTT.

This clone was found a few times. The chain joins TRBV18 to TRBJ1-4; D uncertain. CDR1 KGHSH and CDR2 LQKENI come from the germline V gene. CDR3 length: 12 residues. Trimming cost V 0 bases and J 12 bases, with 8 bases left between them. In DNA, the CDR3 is TGTGCCAGCTCACCACCAGGCGCGGAACTGTTTTTT. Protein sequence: CASSPPGAELFF.